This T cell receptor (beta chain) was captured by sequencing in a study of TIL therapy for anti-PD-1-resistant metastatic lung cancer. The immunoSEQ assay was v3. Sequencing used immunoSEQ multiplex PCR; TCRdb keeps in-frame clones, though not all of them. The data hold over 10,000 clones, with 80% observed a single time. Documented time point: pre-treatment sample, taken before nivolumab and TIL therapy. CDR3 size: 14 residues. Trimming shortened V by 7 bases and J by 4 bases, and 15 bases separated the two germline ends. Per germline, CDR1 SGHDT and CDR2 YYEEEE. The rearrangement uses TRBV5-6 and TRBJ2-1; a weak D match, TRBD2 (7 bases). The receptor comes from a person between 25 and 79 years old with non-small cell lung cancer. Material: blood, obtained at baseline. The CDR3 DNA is TGTGCCAGCCGCCGCCGGGGGGCTTACAATGAGCAGTTCTTC. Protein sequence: CASRRRGAYNEQFF. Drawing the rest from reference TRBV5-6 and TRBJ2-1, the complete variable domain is DAGVTQSPTHLIKTRGQQVTLRCSPKSGHDTVSWYQQALGQGPQFIFQYYEEEERQRGNFPDRFSGHQFPNYSSELNVNALLLGDSALYLCASRRRGAYNEQFFGPGTRLTVL.